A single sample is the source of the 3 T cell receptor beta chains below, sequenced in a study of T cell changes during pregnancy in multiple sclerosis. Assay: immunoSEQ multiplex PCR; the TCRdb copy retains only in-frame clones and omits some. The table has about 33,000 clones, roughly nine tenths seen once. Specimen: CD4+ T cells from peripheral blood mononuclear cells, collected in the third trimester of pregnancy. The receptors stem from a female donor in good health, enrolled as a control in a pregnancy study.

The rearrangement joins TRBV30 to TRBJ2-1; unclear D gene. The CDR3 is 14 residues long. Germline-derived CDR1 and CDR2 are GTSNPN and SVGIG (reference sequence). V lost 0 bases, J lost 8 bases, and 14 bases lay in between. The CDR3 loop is CAWSVGFRVHEQFF. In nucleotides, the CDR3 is TGTGCCTGGAGTGTAGGCTTTCGGGTGCATGAGCAGTTCTTC.

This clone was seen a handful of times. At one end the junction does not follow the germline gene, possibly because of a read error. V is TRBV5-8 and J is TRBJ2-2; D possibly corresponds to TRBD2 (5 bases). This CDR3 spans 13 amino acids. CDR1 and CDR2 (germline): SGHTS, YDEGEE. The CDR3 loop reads CASSPEGAGEPIF. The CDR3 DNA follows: TGTGCCAGCAGCCCCGAAGGCGCCGGGGAACCTATTTTT.

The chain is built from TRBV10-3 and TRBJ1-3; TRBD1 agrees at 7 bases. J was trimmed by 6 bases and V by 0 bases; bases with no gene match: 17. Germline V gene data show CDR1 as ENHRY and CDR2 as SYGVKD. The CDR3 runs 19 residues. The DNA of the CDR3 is TGTGCCATCAGTGAGTCGCCTGGTCCCGGGACAGCCCCCTTAAACACCATATATTTT. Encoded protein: CAISESPGPGTAPLNTIYF.